These 25 T cell receptor beta chains share one sample of origin, sequenced in a study of blood T cells in healthy people across ages. The use of a sample-barcoded 5' primer and a J-beta primer mix characterized a second PCR of roughly 7 to 11 cycles. TCRdb reanalysed the 5' RACE reads using MiXCR and keeps one entry per CDR3 protein. The table shows more than 750,000 distinct CDR3 sequences, with 25% to 30% occurring only once. In addition, the sample was reused for a study of T cells of mothers and their children.

The specimen was blood. The origin of the receptors is a woman in her thirties or forties in good health.

This clonotype showed up many times. The rearrangement uses TRBV28 and TRBJ1-2; perhaps TRBD1 as D (5 bases). There are 14 residues in the CDR3. Germline assignment: CDR1 MDHEN and CDR2 SYDVKM. V lost 5 bases, J lost 4 bases, and 14 bases lay in between. The CDR3, as DNA: TGTGCCAGCAGTCCCCGCGGGGACGGCTATGGCTACACCTTC. This gives the protein CASSPRGDGYGYTF.

This clonotype was observed many times. The rearrangement uses TRBV28 and TRBJ2-5, with TRBD2 matching 11 bases. The ends lost 6 bases at V and 4 bases at J; junction bases unmatched: 7. The V gene's germline CDR1 is MDHEN and CDR2 SYDVKM. The CDR3 loop spans 15 amino acids. The chain's CDR3 is CASRNSGGAVETQYF. The CDR3 DNA reads TGTGCCAGCAGGAATAGCGGGGGGGCAGTAGAGACCCAGTACTTC.

This clonotype was detected a few times. The chain couples TRBV5-1 to TRBJ2-7; TRBD1 might be the D (6 bases). CDR1 and CDR2 (germline): SGHRS, YFSETQ. The CDR3 loop spans 13 amino acids. Trimming removed 5 bases from V and 0 bases from J, with 9 bases in between. Here the CDR3 reads CASRGDNSYEQYF. The CDR3 nucleotides read TGCGCCAGCAGGGGGGACAACTCCTACGAGCAGTACTTC. The full variable domain, rest sourced from reference TRBV5-1 and TRBJ2-7, is KAGVTQTPRYLIKTRGQQVTLSCSPISGHRSVSWYQQTPGQGLQFLFEYFSETQRNKGNFPGRFSGRQFSNSRSEMNVSTLELGDSALYLCASRGDNSYEQYFGPGTRLTVT.

This clonotype was seen more than once but under ten times. This chain connects TRBV15 to TRBJ2-1; 9 nucleotides align to TRBD1. The CDR3 sequence is 15 residues long. Trimming removed 0 bases from V and 6 bases from J; junction bases left unmatched: 3. Germline values: CDR1 LNHNV, CDR2 YYDKDF (reference sequence). CDR3 sequence: CATSREQGASNEQFF. The CDR3 DNA is TGTGCCACCAGCAGAGAACAGGGGGCGAGCAATGAGCAGTTCTTC.

This rearrangement joins TRBV4-1 to TRBJ1-1; D gene unclear. Trimming left V 0 bases short and J 3 bases short, with 14 bases between. In germline, CDR1 is MGHRA, CDR2 YSYEKL. CDR3 size: 16 residues. Written as DNA, the CDR3 is TGCGCCAGCAGCCAAGAAAAGAAGGGCGGGGACACTGAAGCTTTCTTT. Its protein is CASSQEKKGGDTEAFF.

The rearrangement joins TRBV7-2 to TRBJ2-2, with D unclear. Germline CDR1 is SGHTA and CDR2 is FQGNSA. The germline V and J ends were trimmed by 1 base and 1 base, with 10 bases remaining between them. The CDR3 length is 16 residues. The CDR3 DNA reads TGTGCCAGCAGCTTAGTGGGGTCGGGGAACACCGGGGAGCTGTTTTTT. Amino acids: CASSLVGSGNTGELFF.

The chain has TRBV14 and TRBJ1-1, with D hard to call. The germline V gene encodes CDR1 SGHDN and CDR2 FVKESK. This CDR3 is built from 15 residues. The V end lost 4 bases, the J end lost 6 bases, and 18 bases lay between the germline ends. CDR3 sequence reads: CASSRTQELGPEAFF. The CDR3 DNA follows: TGTGCCAGCAGCCGAACGCAGGAGCTAGGGCCTGAAGCTTTCTTT.

The sample holds a few counts of this clonotype. Given a much more abundant clone one base away, this may be a read error. The CDR3 DNA reads as TGCAGTGCCGCTCCGGACAGGAGATACAATGAGCAGTACTTC. Its protein is CSAAPDRRYNEQYF. The chain combines TRBV20-1 with TRBJ2-7; TRBD1 matches 7 bases. This CDR3 is 14 amino acids long. Germline CDR1 DFQATT, CDR2 SNEGSKA (reference sequence). Trimming took 6 bases from V and 7 from J; bases not matched to a gene: 15.

V gene TRBV28 combines with J gene TRBJ2-7, with D perhaps matching TRBD1 (6 bases). The length of the CDR3 is 12 residues. From germline, CDR1 is MDHEN and CDR2 SYDVKM. Trimming cost V 1 base and J 5 bases, with 6 bases left between them. The CDR3 DNA sequence: TGTGCCAGCAGTTTATACAGGGACGAGCAGTACTTC. Residues: CASSLYRDEQYF.

This clonotype was recorded a few times. The chain employs TRBV2 and TRBJ2-1, with 16 nucleotides matching TRBD2. After removal of 4 bases from V and 10 bases from J, the junction contained 4 bases not matched to a gene. This CDR3 contains 15 residues. Germline V gene sequence: CDR1 SNHLY, CDR2 FYNNEI. CDR3 sequence reads: CASSGGLAGGREQFF. DNA of the CDR3: TGTGCCAGCAGTGGGGGACTAGCGGGGGGGCGAGAGCAGTTCTTC.

In this sample, this clonotype turned up many times. This chain links TRBV12-3 or TRBV12-4 with TRBJ2-1, with D possibly called TRBD1 or TRBD2 (5 bases each). The CDR3 length is 15 residues. Trimming took 7 bases from V and 0 from J, leaving 13 bases between them. The CDR3 sequence: CASTTTGTSYNEQFF. The CDR3 region has the DNA TGTGCCAGCACTACAACCGGGACCTCCTACAATGAGCAGTTCTTC.

V and J are TRBV20-1 and TRBJ1-2; D gene unclear. The CDR3 extends over 15 amino acids. V was shortened by 0 bases and J by 3 bases, with 14 bases between the two germline ends. Germline-derived CDR1 and CDR2 are DFQATT and SNEGSKA (reference sequence). CDR3 bases: TGCAGTGCTAGAGATATCAACAGATCGCACTATGGCTACACCTTC. Protein: CSARDINRSHYGYTF.

Remarks on this clonotype: One base away lies a much larger clone, so this may be a sequencing read error. CDR3 in DNA: TGTGCCAGCAGTTTAGCGGGACAGGGGATTGAGCAGTTCTTC. Residues: CASSLAGQGIEQFF. The V call is TRBV27, the J call TRBJ2-1, with 10 bases that match TRBD1. V shed 2 bases, J shed 9 bases, and the junction held 4 bases outside the gene matches. This CDR3 has 14 residues. CDR1 is MNHEY, CDR2 SMNVEV, per germline (reference sequence).

This clonotype was detected many times. This rearrangement joins TRBV7-2 to TRBJ2-1; 8 nucleotides agree with TRBD2. The CDR3 consists of 18 residues. Germline V gene sequence: CDR1 SGHTA, CDR2 FQGNSA. V was clipped by 5 bases and J by 3 bases; unmatched bases: 15. DNA of the CDR3: TGTGCCAGCAGCCCCCTCCTAGGACTAGCCCATCTCTACAATGAGCAGTTCTTC. Encoded protein: CASSPLLGLAHLYNEQFF.

As DNA, the CDR3 is TGCGCCAGCAGCTTGGCACTAGCAAAATCCTACAATGAGCAGTTCTTC. This encodes CASSLALAKSYNEQFF. This chain connects TRBV5-1 to TRBJ2-1, with D perhaps TRBD2 (6 bases). V was clipped by 0 bases and J by 1 base, with 11 bases between them. Germline V CDR1 and CDR2: SGHRS, YFSETQ. CDR3 length: 16 amino acids.

This clonotype has more than one count but fewer than ten. This chain joins TRBV30 and TRBJ2-7; TRBD2 matches at 10 bases. The germline V gene has CDR1 GTSNPN and CDR2 SVGIG (reference sequence). This CDR3 has 17 residues. V was pared by 5 bases and J by 5 bases, with 18 bases of the junction left unmatched. The CDR3 region has the DNA TGTGCCTGGGATTTGGGAAAAGTGTCTAGCGGGGGCCACGAGCAGTACTTC. The encoded protein is CAWDLGKVSSGGHEQYF.

A word on this clonotype: This may be a read error: a much more frequent sequence differs by one nucleotide. The chain is built from TRBV20-1 and TRBJ2-1, with 8 bases lining up with TRBD1. CDR1 is DFQATT and CDR2 is SNEGSKA in the germline V gene (reference sequence). The CDR3 is 11 residues long. The CDR3 reads CSTRDQGAQFF. The CDR3 region has the DNA TGCAGTACTAGAGATCAGGGGGCCCAGTTCTTC.

J is TRBJ2-2 and V is TRBV5-5, with D possibly TRBD2 on 6 matching bases. V lost 4 bases, J lost 4 bases, and 14 bases lay in between. In germline, CDR1 is SGHKS, CDR2 YYEKEE (reference sequence). The CDR3 consists of 15 residues. CDR3 region: CASSGVETSTGELFF. CDR3 bases: TGTGCCAGCAGCGGGGTCGAGACTAGCACCGGGGAGCTGTTTTTT. The whole variable domain, filled in from reference TRBV5-5 and TRBJ2-2, reads DAGVTQSPTHLIKTRGQQVTLRCSPISGHKSVSWYQQVLGQGPQFIFQYYEKEERGRGNFPDRFSARQFPNYSSELNVNALLLGDSALYLCASSGVETSTGELFFGEGSRLTVL.

This clonotype was observed a handful of times. This chain connects TRBV27 to TRBJ1-2; D unclear. Germline V gene lookup returns CDR1 MNHEY and CDR2 SMNVEV (reference sequence). The V gene lost 5 bases and the J gene lost 8 bases, with 24 bases spanning the gap. This CDR3 is built from 16 residues. The CDR3 region has the DNA TGTGCCAGCAGTGACTCTCCGCCGGGAACCTTGGGGGGCTACACCTTC. Protein product: CASSDSPPGTLGGYTF.

The J gene is TRBJ2-1, the V gene TRBV15; a weak D match, TRBD1 (5 bases). Trimming stripped 6 bases from V and 6 bases from J, with 15 bases between. The CDR3 runs to 14 residues. Germline V gene lookup returns CDR1 LNHNV and CDR2 YYDKDF (reference sequence). Here the CDR3 DNA reads TGTGCCACCAGTCCACAGGCAGCACTCAATGAGCAGTTCTTC. Translation: CATSPQAALNEQFF.

CDR3 region: CASTPGVTSYEQYF. CDR3 sequence (DNA): TGTGCCAGCACCCCCGGGGTAACAAGCTACGAGCAGTACTTC. This chain uses TRBV7-8 with TRBJ2-7, with D possibly TRBD2 on 5 matching bases. The germline V gene has CDR1 SGHVS and CDR2 FQNEAQ. This CDR3 is built from 14 residues. V lost 7 bases and J lost 3, with 16 bases in between.

This CDR3 is CAIAEEAGGSYEQYF. The CDR3 DNA follows: TGTGCCATCGCGGAGGAGGCGGGGGGGTCCTACGAGCAGTACTTC. This chain links TRBV6-1 with TRBJ2-7; 9 positions agree with TRBD2. Per germline, CDR1 MNHNS and CDR2 SASEGT. Germline trimming cut 10 bases from V and 1 base from J; bases unmatched to any gene: 11. The length of the CDR3 is 15 residues.

A word on this clonotype: This may be a read error, as it is one base from a much larger clone. The gene calls are TRBV20-1 and TRBJ2-7, with a possible D match to TRBD2 (5 bases). The CDR3 loop spans 14 amino acids. V lost 1 base and J 7 bases, leaving 17 bases between the germline ends. The germline V gene encodes CDR1 DFQATT and CDR2 SNEGSKA (reference sequence). CDR3 nucleotide sequence: TGCAGTGCTAGAGTCCTTAGAGGGTACAATGAGCAGTACTTC. This sequence encodes CSARVLRGYNEQYF.

This clonotype was picked up a small number of times. The chain uses TRBV9 and TRBJ2-1, with 16 bases matching TRBD2. The V and J ends lost 0 bases and 6 bases, in that order; junction bases with no gene match: 9. This CDR3 has 19 residues. Germline lookup yields CDR1 SGDLS and CDR2 YYNGEE. CDR3 residues: CASSVEGTSGGAVVNEQFF. CDR3 coding DNA: TGTGCCAGCAGCGTAGAGGGGACTAGCGGGGGGGCGGTTGTCAATGAGCAGTTCTTC.

The chain is built from TRBV6-4 and TRBJ2-7; D perhaps matches TRBD2 (5 bases). Trimming removed 5 bases at V and 7 bases at J, with 12 bases between. The V gene's germline CDR1 is MRHNA and CDR2 SNTAGT. The CDR3 contains 12 residues. Here the CDR3 DNA reads TGTGCCAGCAGTCAACTAGGCTTTGAGCAGTACTTC. Amino acids: CASSQLGFEQYF.